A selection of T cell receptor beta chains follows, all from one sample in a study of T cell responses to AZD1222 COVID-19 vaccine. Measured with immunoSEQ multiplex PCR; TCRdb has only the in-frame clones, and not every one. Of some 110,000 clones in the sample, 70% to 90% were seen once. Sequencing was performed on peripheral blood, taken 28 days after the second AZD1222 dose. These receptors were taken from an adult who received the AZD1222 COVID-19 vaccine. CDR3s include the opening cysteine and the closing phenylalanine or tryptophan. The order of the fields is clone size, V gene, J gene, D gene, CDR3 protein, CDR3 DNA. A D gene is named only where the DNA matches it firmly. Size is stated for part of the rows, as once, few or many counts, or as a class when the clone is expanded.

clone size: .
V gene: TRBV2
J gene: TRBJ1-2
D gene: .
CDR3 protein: CAVARAEGYGYTF
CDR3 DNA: TGTGCCGTAGCGCGGGCCGAGGGTTATGGCTACACCTTC

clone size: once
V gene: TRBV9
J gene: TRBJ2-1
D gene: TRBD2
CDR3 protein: CASSVIAGGLVEQFF
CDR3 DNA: TGTGCCAGCAGCGTAATAGCGGGGGGGCTGGTTGAGCAGTTCTTC

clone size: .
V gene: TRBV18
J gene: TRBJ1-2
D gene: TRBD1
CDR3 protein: CASSPEGQGGNYGYTF
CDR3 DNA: TGTGCCAGCTCACCCGAAGGACAGGGAGGAAACTATGGCTACACCTTC

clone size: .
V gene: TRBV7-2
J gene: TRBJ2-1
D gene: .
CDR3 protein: CASSSIGYNEQFF
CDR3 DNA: TGTGCCAGCAGCTCGATCGGGTACAATGAGCAGTTCTTC

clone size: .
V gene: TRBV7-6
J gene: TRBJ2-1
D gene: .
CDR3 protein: CASSSPRGSSYNERFF
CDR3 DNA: TGTGCCAGCAGCTCCCCCAGGGGTAGCTCCTACAATGAGCGGTTCTTC

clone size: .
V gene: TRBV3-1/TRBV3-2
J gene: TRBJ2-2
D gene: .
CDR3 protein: CASSQNRNTGELFF
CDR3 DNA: TGTGCCAGCAGCCAAAACCGAAACACCGGGGAGCTGTTTTTT

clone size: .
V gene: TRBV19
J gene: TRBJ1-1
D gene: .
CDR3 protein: CASSIEAGNTEAFF
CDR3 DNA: TGTGCCAGTAGTATAGAGGCGGGAAACACTGAAGCTTTCTTT

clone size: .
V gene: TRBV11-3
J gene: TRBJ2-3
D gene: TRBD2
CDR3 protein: CASSASGGAIDTQYF
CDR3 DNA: TGTGCCAGCAGCGCTAGCGGGGGGGCCATAGATACGCAGTATTTT

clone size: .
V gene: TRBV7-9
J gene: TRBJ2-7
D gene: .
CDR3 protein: CASSLERGSSYEQYF
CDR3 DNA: TGTGCCAGCAGCTTAGAAAGGGGAAGCTCCTACGAGCAGTACTTC

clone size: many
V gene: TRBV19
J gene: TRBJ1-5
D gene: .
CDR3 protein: CASNLGGYSNQPQHF
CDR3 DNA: TGTGCCAGTAACCTGGGAGGGTATAGCAATCAGCCCCAGCATTTT

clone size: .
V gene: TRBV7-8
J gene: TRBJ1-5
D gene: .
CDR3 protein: CASSYARERGTSNQPQHF
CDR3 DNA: TGTGCCAGCAGCTACGCCCGGGAGAGAGGTACCAGCAATCAGCCCCAGCATTTT

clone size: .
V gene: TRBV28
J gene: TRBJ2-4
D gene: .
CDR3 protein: CASRRGSRLAKNIQYF
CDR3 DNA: TGTGCCAGCCGAAGGGGCAGCAGATTAGCCAAAAACATTCAGTACTTC

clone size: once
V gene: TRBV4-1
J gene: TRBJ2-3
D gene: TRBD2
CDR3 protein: CASSQDHPPGTSGLTDTQYF
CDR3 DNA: TGCGCCAGCAGCCAAGACCACCCACCCGGGACTAGCGGCCTCACAGATACGCAGTATTTT

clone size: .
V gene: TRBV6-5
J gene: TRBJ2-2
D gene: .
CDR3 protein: CASSYLQVGELFF
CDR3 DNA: TGTGCCAGCAGTTACCTACAGGTCGGGGAGCTGTTTTTT

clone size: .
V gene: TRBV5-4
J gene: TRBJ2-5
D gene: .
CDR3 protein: CASSPGGTQTQYF
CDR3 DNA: TGTGCCAGCAGCCCCGGGGGAACCCAGACCCAGTACTTC

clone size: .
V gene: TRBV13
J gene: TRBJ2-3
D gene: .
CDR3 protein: CASSFRTEPYTDTQYF
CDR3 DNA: TGTGCCAGCAGCTTCCGGACGGAACCCTACACAGATACGCAGTATTTT

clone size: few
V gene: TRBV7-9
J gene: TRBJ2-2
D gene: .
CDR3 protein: CASSEWDWTGELFF
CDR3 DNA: TGTGCCAGCAGTGAATGGGACTGGACCGGGGAGCTGTTTTTT

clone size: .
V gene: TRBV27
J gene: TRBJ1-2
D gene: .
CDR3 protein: CASSGATGYGYTF
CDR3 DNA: TGTGCCAGCAGTGGAGCCACGGGATATGGCTACACCTTC

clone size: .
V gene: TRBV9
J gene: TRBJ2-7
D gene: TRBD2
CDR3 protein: CASSAGGTSGGAYEQYF
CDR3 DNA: TGTGCCAGCAGCGCGGGTGGGACTAGCGGGGGGGCCTACGAGCAGTACTTC

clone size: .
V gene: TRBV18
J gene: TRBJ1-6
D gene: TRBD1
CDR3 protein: CASSPRQGNSPLHF
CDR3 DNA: TGTGCCAGCTCACCACGACAGGGGAATTCACCCCTCCACTTT

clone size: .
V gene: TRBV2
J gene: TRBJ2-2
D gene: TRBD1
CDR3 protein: CASGAGQGTGELFF
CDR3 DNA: TGTGCCAGCGGTGCGGGACAGGGGACCGGGGAGCTGTTTTTT

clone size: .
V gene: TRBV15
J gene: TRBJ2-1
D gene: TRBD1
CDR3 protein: CATSRGRQGAYNEQFF
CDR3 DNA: TGTGCCACCAGCAGAGGTAGACAGGGGGCGTACAATGAGCAGTTCTTC

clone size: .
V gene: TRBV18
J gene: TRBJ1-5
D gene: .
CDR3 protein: CASSPDSDNQPQHF
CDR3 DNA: TGTGCCAGCTCACCCGACAGTGACAATCAGCCCCAGCATTTT

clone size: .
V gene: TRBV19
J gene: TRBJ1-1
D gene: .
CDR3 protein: CASNKQTQNTEAFF
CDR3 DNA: TGTGCCAGTAATAAACAGACTCAGAACACTGAAGCTTTCTTT

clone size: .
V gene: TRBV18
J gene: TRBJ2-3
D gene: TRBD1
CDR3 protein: CASSPPGQIVSPDTQYF
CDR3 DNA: TGTGCCAGCTCACCACCGGGACAGATAGTATCACCAGATACGCAGTATTTT

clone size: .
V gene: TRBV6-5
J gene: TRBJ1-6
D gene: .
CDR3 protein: CASTRGQDYNSPLHF
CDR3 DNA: TGTGCCAGCACCCGGGGGCAGGACTATAATTCACCCCTCCACTTT

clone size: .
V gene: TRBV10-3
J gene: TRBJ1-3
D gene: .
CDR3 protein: CAISESQYGGNTIYF
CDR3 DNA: TGTGCCATCAGTGAGTCGCAGTACGGTGGAAACACCATATATTTT

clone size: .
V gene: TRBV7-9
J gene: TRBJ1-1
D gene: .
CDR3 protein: CASSLYPENTEAFF
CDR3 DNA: TGTGCCAGCAGCTTATACCCTGAGAACACTGAAGCTTTCTTT

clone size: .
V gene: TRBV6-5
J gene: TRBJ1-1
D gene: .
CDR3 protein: CASSYPGAYTEAFF
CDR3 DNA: TGTGCCAGCAGTTACCCGGGGGCGTACACTGAAGCTTTCTTT

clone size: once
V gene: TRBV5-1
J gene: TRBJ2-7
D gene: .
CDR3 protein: CASSPDRYEQYF
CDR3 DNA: TGCGCCAGCAGCCCGGACAGATACGAGCAGTACTTC

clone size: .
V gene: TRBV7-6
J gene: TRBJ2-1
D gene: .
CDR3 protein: CASSTRDNSYNEQFF
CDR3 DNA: TGTGCCAGCAGCACCCGGGACAACTCCTACAATGAGCAGTTCTTC

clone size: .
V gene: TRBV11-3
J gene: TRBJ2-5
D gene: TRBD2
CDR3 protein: CASSLASGGAETQYF
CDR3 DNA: TGTGCCAGCAGCTTAGCTAGCGGTGGAGCGGAGACCCAGTACTTC

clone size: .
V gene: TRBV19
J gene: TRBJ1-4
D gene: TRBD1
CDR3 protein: CASTLGQGTEKLFF
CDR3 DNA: TGTGCCAGTACCCTAGGACAGGGGACAGAAAAACTGTTTTTT

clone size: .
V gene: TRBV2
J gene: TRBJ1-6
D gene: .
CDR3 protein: CASSEAIGLSSYNSPLHF
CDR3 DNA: TGTGCCAGCAGTGAAGCAATTGGCCTCAGCTCCTATAATTCACCCCTCCACTTT

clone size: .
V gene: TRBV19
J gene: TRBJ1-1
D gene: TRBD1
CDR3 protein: CASSTRSLGQGGTEAFF
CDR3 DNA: TGTGCCAGTAGTACCCGCTCATTAGGACAGGGAGGCACTGAAGCTTTCTTT

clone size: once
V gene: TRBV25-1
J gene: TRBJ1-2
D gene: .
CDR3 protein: CASSEAALYGYTF
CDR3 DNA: TGTGCCAGCAGTGAAGCAGCTCTCTATGGCTACACCTTC

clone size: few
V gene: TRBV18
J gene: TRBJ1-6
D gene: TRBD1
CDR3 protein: CASSPGTGGPNSPLHF
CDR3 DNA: TGTGCCAGCTCACCAGGGACAGGGGGCCCTAATTCACCCCTCCACTTT

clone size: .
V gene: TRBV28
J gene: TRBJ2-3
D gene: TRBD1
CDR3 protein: CASRDAGTGFRDTQYF
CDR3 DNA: TGTGCCAGCAGAGACGCCGGGACAGGGTTTCGAGATACGCAGTATTTT

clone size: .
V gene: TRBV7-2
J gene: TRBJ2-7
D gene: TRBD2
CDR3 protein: CASSWSGGASSYEQYF
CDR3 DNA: TGTGCCAGCAGTTGGAGCGGGGGCGCCAGCTCCTACGAGCAGTACTTC

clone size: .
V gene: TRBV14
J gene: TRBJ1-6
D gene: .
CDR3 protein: CASSRRPESSYNSPLHF
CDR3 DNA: TGTGCCAGCAGCCGAAGGCCGGAGAGCTCCTATAATTCACCCCTCCACTTT

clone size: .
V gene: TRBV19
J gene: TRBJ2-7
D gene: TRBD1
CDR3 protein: CASSDQGGQGAYEQYF
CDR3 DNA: TGTGCCAGTAGCGACCAAGGCGGCCAGGGGGCCTACGAGCAGTACTTC

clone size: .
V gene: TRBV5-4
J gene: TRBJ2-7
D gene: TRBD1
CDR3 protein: CASSGDRDRGTYEQYF
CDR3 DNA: TGTGCCAGCAGCGGGGACCGGGACAGGGGAACCTACGAGCAGTACTTC

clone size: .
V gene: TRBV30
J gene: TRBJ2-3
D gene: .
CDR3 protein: CAWSVALGLITDTQYF
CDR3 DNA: TGTGCCTGGAGTGTAGCACTAGGACTCATCACAGATACGCAGTATTTT

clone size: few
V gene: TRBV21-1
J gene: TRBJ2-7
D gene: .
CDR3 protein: CASSDRTELAYEQYF
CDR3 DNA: TGTGCCAGCAGCGACCGGACCGAACTAGCCTACGAGCAGTACTTC

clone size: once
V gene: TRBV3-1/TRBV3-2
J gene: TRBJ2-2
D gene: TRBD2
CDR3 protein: CASSQDPLLGGYITGELFF
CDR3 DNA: TGTGCCAGCAGCCAAGATCCCCTTTTGGGGGGGTATATCACCGGGGAGCTGTTTTTT

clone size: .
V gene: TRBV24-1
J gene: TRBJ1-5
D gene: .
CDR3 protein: CATPQEPQHF
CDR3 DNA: TGTGCCACCCCCCAGGAGCCCCAGCATTTT

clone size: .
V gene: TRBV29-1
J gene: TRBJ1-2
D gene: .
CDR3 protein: CSVIEVRTATFNYGYTF
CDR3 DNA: TGCAGCGTTATCGAGGTCAGGACGGCGACTTTTAACTATGGCTACACCTTC

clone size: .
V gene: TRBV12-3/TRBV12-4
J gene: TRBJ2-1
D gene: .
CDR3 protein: CASSLNYEQFF
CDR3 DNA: TGTGCCAGCAGTCTAAACTATGAGCAGTTCTTC

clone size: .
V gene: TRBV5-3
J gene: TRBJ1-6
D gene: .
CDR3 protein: CARSLSGVDNSPLHF
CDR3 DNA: TGTGCCAGAAGCTTGTCCGGGGTAGATAATTCACCCCTCCACTTT

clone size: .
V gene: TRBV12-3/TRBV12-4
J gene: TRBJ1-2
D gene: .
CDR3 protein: CASSFFRADGYTF
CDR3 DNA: TGTGCCAGCAGTTTTTTCAGGGCAGATGGCTACACCTTC